The clone carrying this T cell receptor (beta chain) was recorded many times. Its antigen is still unknown. This sample was included in a study of T cells in Graves' hyperthyroidism and ophthalmopathy. Points from the study as a whole: By a 13 V-J model, ophthalmopathy was set apart from stable hyperthyroidism. Researchers found most expanded thyroid clonotypes above 0.001 in blood as well.

Those patients with uncontrolled infection, other autoimmune disease, pregnancy or lactation were excluded. From under 12 ml of fresh peripheral blood, PBMCs were isolated. Authors of the study amplified TCR beta CDR3 regions from RNA transcripts. First-round RT-PCR with HTBI primers amplified the TCR CDR3 region. TCRdb re-called the multiplex PCR reads through MiXCR, storing one row per CDR3 protein. Altogether around 580,000 distinct CDR3 sequences are present, roughly a sixth being singletons, with the ten largest covering 18%. Germline CDR1 is SGHTA and CDR2 is FQGNSA. The V and J ends lost 5 bases and 1 base respectively, with 8 bases between them. This CDR3 region has 13 residues.

The receptor was derived from a woman between 18 and 29 years old with Graves' hyperthyroidism. The specimen sequenced was blood. The chain combines TRBV7-2 with TRBJ1-1; D call uncertain. CDR3 coding DNA: TGTGCCAGCAGCGGAGACGGGAACACTGAAGCTTTCTTT. It yields the protein CASSGDGNTEAFF.